The entry that follows covers one T cell receptor (beta chain) sequence. Antigen specificity is unknown. The table came from immunoSEQ multiplex PCR; TCRdb's copy has only in-frame clones and leaves some out. This sample yields 110,000 to 150,000 clones, of which 70% to 80% are seen a single time; around 4.9% belongs to the top ten. This entry belongs to a study of cytotoxic CD8 clonotypes in ibrutinib-treated CLL. Study context: Collecting the response samples happened after a median around twelve months of treatment, with a range of 6 to 36. When averaged across all of the samples, the counts came to roughly 240,000 productive templates and tens of thousands of productive rearrangements. Findings and caveats of the study: At baseline, clonality was higher than in age-matched healthy donors and correlated with CD8+ counts. Increased clonality at ibrutinib response gave way to a return toward baseline at progression.

The V and J ends lost 3 bases and 7 bases, in that order; junction bases with no gene match: 9. CDR1 is LGHNA, CDR2 YSLEER, per germline. The CDR3 runs 16 residues. Specimen: PBMCs, collected after 24 months of ibrutinib treatment. The sequence was collected from a human donor with chronic lymphocytic leukemia. The J gene is TRBJ1-4, the V gene TRBV4-3, with TRBD1 matching 9 bases. The CDR3 is CASSQGGDRDGEKLFF. Written as DNA, the CDR3 is TGCGCCAGCAGCCAGGGCGGGGACAGGGACGGTGAAAAACTGTTTTTT.